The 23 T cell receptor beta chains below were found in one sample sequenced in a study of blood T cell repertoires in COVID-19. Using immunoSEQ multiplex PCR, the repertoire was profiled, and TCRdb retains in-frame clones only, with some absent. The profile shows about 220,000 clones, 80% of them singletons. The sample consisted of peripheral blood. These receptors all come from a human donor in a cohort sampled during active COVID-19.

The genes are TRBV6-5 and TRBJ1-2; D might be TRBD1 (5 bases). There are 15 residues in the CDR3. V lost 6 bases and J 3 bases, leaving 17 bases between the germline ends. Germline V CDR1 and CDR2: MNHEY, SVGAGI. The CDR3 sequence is CASRGGGAQDYGYTF. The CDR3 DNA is TGTGCCAGCAGGGGGGGTGGCGCCCAGGACTATGGCTACACCTTC.

The CDR3 sequence is CASSLGSGGLYEQYF. The CDR3 nucleotides read TGTGCCAGCAGCTTGGGTTCAGGGGGCCTCTACGAGCAGTACTTC. This rearrangement joins TRBV5-8 to TRBJ2-7; the match to TRBD1 covers 8 bases. The CDR3 is made up of 15 amino acids. The junction had 5 bases not matched to a gene; V was cut back by 0 bases and J by 3 bases. Germline loops: CDR1 SGHTS, CDR2 YDEGEE.

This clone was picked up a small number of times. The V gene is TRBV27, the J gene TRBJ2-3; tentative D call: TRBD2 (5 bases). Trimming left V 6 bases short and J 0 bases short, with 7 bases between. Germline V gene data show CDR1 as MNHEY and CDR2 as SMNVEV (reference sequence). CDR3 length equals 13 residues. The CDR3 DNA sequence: TGTGCCAGCAGCAAGCGGAGCACAGATACGCAGTATTTT. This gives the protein CASSKRSTDTQYF.

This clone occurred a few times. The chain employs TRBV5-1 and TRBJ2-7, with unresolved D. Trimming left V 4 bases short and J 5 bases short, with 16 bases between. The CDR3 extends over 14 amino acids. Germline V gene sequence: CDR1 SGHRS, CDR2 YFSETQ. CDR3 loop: CASSLQSTLDEQYF. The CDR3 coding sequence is TGCGCCAGCAGCCTACAGAGCACCCTCGACGAGCAGTACTTC. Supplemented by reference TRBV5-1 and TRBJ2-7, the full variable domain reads KAGVTQTPRYLIKTRGQQVTLSCSPISGHRSVSWYQQTPGQGLQFLFEYFSETQRNKGNFPGRFSGRQFSNSRSEMNVSTLELGDSALYLCASSLQSTLDEQYFGPGTRLTVT.

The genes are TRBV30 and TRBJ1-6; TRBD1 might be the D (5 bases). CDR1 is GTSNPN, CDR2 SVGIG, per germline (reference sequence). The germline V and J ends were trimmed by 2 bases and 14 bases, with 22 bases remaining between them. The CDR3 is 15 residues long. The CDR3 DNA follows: TGTGCCTGGAGTACCTCCGGGACTCTATTCTGGGCCCTCCACTTT. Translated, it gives CAWSTSGTLFWALHF. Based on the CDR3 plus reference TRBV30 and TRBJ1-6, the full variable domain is SQTIHQWPATLVQPVGSPLSLECTVEGTSNPNLYWYRQAAGRGLQLLFYSVGIGQISSEVPQNLSASRPQDRQFILSSKKLLLSDSGFYLCAWSTSGTLFWALHFGNGTRLTVT.

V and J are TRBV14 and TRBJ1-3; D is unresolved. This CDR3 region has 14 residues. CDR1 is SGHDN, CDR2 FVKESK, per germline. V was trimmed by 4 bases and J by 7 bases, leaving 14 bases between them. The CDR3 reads CASSPRARGNTIYF. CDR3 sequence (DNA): TGTGCCAGCAGCCCCCGTGCTCGAGGGAACACCATATATTTT.

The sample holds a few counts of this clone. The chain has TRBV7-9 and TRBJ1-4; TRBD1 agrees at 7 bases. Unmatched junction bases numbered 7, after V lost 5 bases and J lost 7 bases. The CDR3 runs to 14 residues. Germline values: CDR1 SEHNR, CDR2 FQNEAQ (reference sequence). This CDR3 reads CASSPRAGGEKLFF. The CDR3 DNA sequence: TGTGCCAGCAGCCCACGTGCAGGGGGTGAAAAACTGTTTTTT.

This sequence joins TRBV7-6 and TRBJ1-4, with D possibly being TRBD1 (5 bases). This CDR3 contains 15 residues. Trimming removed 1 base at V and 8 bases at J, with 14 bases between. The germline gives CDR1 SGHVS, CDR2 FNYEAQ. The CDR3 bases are TGTGCCAGCAGCTTAGGTGGAGGGGAGGGAGAAAAACTGTTTTTT. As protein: CASSLGGGEGEKLFF.

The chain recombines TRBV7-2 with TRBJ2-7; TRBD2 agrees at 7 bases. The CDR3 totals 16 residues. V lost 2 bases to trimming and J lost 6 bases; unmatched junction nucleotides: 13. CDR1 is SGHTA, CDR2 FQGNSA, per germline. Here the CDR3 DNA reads TGTGCCAGCAGCTTATCGGGGGGACCTAAAAGGGGCGAGCAGTACTTC. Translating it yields CASSLSGGPKRGEQYF.

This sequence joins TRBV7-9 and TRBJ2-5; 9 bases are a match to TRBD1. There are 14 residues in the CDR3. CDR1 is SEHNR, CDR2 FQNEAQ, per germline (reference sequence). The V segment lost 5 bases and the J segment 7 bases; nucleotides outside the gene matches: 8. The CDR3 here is CASSALQGAATQYF. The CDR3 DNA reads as TGTGCCAGCAGCGCACTACAGGGGGCAGCGACCCAGTACTTC.

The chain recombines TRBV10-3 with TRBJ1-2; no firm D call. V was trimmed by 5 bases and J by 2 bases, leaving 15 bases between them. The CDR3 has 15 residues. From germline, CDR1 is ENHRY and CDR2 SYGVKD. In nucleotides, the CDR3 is TGTGCCATCAGTCCCACTCTCGTCAGGAACTATGGCTACACCTTC. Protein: CAISPTLVRNYGYTF.

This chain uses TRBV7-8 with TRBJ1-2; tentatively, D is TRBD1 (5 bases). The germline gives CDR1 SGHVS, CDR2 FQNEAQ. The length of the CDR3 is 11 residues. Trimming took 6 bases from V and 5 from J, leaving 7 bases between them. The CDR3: CASRTAYGYTF. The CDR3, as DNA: TGTGCCAGCAGGACAGCTTATGGCTACACCTTC.

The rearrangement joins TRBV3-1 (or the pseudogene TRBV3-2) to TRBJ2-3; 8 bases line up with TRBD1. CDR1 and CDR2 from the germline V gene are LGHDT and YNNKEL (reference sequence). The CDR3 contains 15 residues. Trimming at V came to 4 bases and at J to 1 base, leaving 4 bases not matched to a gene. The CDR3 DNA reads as TGTGCCAGCAGCCCCCTGACAGGGGGCACAGATACGCAGTATTTT. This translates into CASSPLTGGTDTQYF.

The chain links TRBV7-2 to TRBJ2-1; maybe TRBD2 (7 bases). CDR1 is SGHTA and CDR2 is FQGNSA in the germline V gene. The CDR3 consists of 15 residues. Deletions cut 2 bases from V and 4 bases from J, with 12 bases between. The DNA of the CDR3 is TGTGCCAGCAGCTTATTACGGGGGGCTTACAATGAGCAGTTCTTC. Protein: CASSLLRGAYNEQFF.

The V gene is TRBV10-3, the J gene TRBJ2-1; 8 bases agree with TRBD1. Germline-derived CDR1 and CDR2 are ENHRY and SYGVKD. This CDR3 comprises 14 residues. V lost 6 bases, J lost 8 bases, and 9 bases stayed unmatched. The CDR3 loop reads CAIRGRQGLHEQFF. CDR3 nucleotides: TGTGCCATCAGGGGCCGACAGGGGTTACATGAGCAGTTCTTC.

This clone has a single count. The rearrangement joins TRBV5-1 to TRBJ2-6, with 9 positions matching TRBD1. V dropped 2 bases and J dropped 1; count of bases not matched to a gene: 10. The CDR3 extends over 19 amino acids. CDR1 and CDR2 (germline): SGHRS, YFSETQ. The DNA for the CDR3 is TGCGCCAGCAGCTTCCGGGCCGGGACAGGGAGATCTGGGGCCAACGTCCTGACTTTC. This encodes CASSFRAGTGRSGANVLTF.

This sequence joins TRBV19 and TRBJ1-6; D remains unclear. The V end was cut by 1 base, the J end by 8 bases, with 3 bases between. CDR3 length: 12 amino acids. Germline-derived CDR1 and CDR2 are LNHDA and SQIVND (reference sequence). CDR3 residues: CASSIADSPLHF. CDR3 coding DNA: TGTGCCAGTAGTATAGCTGATTCACCCCTCCACTTT.

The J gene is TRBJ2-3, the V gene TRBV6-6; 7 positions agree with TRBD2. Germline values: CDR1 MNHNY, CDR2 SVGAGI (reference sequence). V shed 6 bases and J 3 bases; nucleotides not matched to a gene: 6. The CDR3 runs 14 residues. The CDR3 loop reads CASSTQRETDTQYF. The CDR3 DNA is TGTGCCAGCAGCACTCAGCGGGAAACAGATACGCAGTATTTT.

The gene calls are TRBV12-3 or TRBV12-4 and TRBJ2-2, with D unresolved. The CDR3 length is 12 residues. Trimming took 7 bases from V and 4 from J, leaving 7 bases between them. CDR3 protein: CASKFGTGELFF. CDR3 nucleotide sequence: TGTGCCAGCAAATTCGGCACCGGGGAGCTGTTTTTT.

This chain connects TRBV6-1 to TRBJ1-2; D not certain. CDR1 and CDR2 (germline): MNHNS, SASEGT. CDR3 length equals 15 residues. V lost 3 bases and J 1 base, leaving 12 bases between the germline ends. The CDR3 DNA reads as TGTGCCAGCAGTGAGGACCCCCGGGATAACTATGGCTACACCTTC. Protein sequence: CASSEDPRDNYGYTF.

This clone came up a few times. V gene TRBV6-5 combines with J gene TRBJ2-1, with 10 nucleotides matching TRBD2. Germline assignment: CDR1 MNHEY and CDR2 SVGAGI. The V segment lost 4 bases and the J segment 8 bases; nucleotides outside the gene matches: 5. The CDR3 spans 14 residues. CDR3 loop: CASSLAGGRDEQFF. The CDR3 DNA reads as TGTGCCAGCAGTTTAGCGGGAGGCCGGGATGAGCAGTTCTTC.

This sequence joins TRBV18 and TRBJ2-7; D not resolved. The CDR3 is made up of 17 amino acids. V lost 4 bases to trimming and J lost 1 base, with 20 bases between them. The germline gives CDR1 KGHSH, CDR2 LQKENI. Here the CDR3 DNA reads TGTGCCAGCTCACTATACCAGGAAATTTCCCTTTCCTACGAGCAGTACTTC. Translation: CASSLYQEISLSYEQYF.

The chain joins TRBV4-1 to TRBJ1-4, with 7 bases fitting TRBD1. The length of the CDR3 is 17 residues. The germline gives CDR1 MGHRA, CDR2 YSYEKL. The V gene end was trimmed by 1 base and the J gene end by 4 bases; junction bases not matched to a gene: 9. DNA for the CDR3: TGCGCCAGCAGCCAAGTCCTCCTGACAGGGAGTAATGAAAAACTGTTTTTT. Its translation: CASSQVLLTGSNEKLFF.